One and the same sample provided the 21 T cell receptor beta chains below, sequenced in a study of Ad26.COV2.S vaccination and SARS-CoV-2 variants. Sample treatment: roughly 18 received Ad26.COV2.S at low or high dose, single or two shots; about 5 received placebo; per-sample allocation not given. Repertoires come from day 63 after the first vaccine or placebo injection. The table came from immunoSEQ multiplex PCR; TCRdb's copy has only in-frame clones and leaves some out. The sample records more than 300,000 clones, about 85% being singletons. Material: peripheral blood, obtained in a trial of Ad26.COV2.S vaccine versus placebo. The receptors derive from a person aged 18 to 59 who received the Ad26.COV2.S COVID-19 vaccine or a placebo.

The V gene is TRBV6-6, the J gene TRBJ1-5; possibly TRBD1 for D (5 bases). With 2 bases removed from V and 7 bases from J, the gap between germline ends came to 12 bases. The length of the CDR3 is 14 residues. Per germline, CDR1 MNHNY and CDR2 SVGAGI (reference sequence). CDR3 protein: CASSYMGQGQPQHF. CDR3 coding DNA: TGTGCCAGCAGTTACATGGGGCAGGGACAGCCCCAGCATTTT.

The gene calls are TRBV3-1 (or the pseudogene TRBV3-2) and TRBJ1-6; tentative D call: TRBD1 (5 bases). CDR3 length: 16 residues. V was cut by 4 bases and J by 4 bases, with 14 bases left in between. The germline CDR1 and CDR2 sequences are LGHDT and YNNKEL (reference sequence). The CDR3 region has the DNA TGTGCCAGCAGCCCAAATCGGGGGGGGTATAATTCACCCCTCCACTTT. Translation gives CASSPNRGGYNSPLHF.

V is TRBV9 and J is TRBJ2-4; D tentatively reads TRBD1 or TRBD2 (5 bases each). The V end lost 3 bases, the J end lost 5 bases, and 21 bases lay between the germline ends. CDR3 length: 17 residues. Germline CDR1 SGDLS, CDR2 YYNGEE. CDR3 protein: CASSDSRGQGRQNIQYF. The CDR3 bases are TGTGCCAGCAGCGACTCTCGGGGCCAGGGTAGGCAAAACATTCAGTACTTC.

The CDR3 DNA reads as TGTGCCAGCAGCCCCTACGAACGGGAGGTGTACAATGAGCAGTTCTTC. The encoded protein is CASSPYEREVYNEQFF. The chain links TRBV5-8 to TRBJ2-1; 7 bases map to TRBD2. Germline V CDR1 and CDR2: SGHTS, YDEGEE. V dropped 4 bases and J dropped 4; count of bases not matched to a gene: 11. The CDR3 loop spans 16 amino acids. Filled out from reference TRBV5-8 and TRBJ2-1, the complete variable domain reads EAGVTQSPTHLIKTRGQQATLRCSPISGHTSVYWYQQALGLGLQFLLWYDEGEERNRGNFPPRFSGRQFPNYSSELNVNALELEDSALYLCASSPYEREVYNEQFFGPGTRLTVL.

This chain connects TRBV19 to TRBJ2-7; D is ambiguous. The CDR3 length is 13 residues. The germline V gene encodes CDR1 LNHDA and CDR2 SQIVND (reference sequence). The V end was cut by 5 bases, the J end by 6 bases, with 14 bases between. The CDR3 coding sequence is TGTGCCAGTAGTGCCACCTTGGGCCGCGAGCAGTACTTC. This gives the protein CASSATLGREQYF.

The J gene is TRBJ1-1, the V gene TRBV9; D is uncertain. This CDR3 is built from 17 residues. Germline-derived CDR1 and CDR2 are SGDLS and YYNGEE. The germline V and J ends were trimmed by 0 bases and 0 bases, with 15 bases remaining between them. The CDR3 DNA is TGTGCCAGCAGCGTAGGTTTGATTGGGAACATGAACACTGAAGCTTTCTTT. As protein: CASSVGLIGNMNTEAFF.

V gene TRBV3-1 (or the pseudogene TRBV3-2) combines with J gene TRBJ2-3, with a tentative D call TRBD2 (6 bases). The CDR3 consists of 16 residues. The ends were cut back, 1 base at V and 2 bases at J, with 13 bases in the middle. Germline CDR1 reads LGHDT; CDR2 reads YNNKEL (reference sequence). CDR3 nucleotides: TGTGCCAGCAGCCAAGCTTCTGGAGGGCCCACAGATACGCAGTATTTT. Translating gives CASSQASGGPTDTQYF.

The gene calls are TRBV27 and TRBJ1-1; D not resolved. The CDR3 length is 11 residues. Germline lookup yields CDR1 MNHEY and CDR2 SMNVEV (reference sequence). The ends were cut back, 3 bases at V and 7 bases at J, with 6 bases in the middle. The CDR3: CASSLGFEAFF. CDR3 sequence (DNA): TGTGCCAGCAGTTTGGGATTTGAAGCTTTCTTT.

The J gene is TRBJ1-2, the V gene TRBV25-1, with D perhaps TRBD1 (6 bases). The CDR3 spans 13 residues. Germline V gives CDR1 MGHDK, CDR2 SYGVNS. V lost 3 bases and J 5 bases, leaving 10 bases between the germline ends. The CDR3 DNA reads TGTGCCAGCAGTGACTTGGACAGATATGGCTACACCTTC. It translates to CASSDLDRYGYTF.

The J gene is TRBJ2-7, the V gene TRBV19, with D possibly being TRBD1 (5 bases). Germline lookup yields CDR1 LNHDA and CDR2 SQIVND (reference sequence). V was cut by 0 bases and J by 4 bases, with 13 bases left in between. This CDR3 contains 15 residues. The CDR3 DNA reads TGTGCCAGTAGTATAGATCTGAGAACAGGATACGAGCAGTACTTC. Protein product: CASSIDLRTGYEQYF.

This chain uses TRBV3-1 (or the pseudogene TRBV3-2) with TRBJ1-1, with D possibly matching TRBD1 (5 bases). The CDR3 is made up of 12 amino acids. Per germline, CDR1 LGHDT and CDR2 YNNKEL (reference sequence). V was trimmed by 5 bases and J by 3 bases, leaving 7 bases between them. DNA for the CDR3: TGTGCCAGCAGCGACAGCTACACTGAAGCTTTCTTT. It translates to CASSDSYTEAFF.

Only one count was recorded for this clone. The chain's CDR3 is CASSHLGGRRANVLTF. The CDR3 nucleotides are TGTGCCAGCAGCCACCTGGGGGGGCGTCGGGCCAACGTCCTGACTTTC. The chain combines TRBV7-2 with TRBJ2-6, with a possible D match to TRBD2 (7 bases). The germline V gene encodes CDR1 SGHTA and CDR2 FQGNSA. Trimming cost V 5 bases and J 5 bases, with 16 bases left between them. The CDR3 covers 16 residues.

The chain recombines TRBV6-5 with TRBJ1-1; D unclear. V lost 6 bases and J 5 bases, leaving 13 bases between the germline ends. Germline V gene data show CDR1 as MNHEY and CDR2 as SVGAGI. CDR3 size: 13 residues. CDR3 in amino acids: CASRYEGITEAFF. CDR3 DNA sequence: TGTGCCAGCAGGTACGAGGGCATAACTGAAGCTTTCTTT.

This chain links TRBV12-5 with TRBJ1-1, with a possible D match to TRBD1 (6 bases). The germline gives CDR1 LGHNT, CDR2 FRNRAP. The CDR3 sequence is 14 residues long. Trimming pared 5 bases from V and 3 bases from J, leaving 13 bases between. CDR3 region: CASGRTGSYTEAFF. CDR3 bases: TGTGCTAGTGGTAGAACAGGGAGTTACACTGAAGCTTTCTTT.

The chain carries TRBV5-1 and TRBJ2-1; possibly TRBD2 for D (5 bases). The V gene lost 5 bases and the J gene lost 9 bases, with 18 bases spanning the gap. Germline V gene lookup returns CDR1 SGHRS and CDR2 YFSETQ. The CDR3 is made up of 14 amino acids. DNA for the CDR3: TGCGCCAGCAGGCCTATACTAGAAAGCGGTGAGCAGTTCTTC. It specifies CASRPILESGEQFF.

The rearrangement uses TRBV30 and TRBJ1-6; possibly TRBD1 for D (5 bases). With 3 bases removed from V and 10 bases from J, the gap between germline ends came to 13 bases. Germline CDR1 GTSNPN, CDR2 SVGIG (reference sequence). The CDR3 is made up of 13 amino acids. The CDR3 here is CAWRGLGESPLHF. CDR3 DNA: TGTGCCTGGAGGGGTTTGGGGGAGTCACCCCTCCACTTT.

The CDR3 region has the DNA TGTGCCAGCAGCCGGGATTACACCGGGGAGCTGTTTTTT. Amino acids: CASSRDYTGELFF. The gene calls are TRBV6-4 and TRBJ2-2; TRBD2 is a possible D gene (5 bases). Germline V gene data show CDR1 as MRHNA and CDR2 as SNTAGT. This CDR3 spans 13 amino acids. V dropped 6 bases and J dropped 3 bases, with 8 bases sitting between them.

Here the CDR3 reads CASSKLGVDTGELFF. The DNA of the CDR3 is TGTGCCAGCTCAAAACTGGGAGTGGACACCGGGGAGCTGTTTTTT. The chain combines TRBV18 with TRBJ2-2; a weak D match, TRBD2 (5 bases). CDR1 is KGHSH and CDR2 is LQKENI in the germline V gene. Trimming took 5 bases from V and 3 from J, leaving 13 bases between them. CDR3 length: 15 amino acids.

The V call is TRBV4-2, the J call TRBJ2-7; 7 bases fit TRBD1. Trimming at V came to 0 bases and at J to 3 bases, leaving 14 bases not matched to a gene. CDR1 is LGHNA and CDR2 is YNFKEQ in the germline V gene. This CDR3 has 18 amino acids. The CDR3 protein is CASSQDRRTGVSFYEQYF. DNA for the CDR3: TGTGCCAGCAGCCAAGATCGAAGGACAGGCGTAAGTTTCTACGAGCAGTACTTC.

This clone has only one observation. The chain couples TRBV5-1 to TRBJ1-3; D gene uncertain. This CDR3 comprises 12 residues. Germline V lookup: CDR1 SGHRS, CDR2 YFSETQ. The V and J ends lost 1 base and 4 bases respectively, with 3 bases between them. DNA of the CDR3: TGCGCCAGCAGCTTGTCCGGAAACACCATATATTTT. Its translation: CASSLSGNTIYF.

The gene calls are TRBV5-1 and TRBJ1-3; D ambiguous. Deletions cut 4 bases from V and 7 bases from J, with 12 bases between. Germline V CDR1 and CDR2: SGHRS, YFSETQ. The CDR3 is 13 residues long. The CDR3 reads CASSPDPRNTIYF. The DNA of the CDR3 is TGCGCCAGCAGCCCTGACCCTCGGAACACCATATATTTT.